Listed here is a single T cell receptor (beta chain). The sample originates from a study of blood T cells in healthy people across ages. A second PCR of 7 to 11 cycles used a sample-barcoded 5' primer and a J-beta primer mix. TCRdb itself ran the 5' RACE reads through MiXCR, one entry per CDR3 protein. The sample records around 1,600,000 distinct CDR3 sequences, 40% to 45% being singletons. This CDR3 has 18 residues. Trimming cost V 3 bases and J 0 bases, with 17 bases left between them. Per germline, CDR1 LGHNA and CDR2 YSLEER. At least 5.5 micrograms of total RNA were extracted per sample. The rearrangement links TRBV4-3 to TRBJ1-4, with D possibly matching TRBD1 (5 bases). Sample: blood. The source of this sequence is a woman aged 18 to 35 in good health. CDR3: CASSQGRQSLATNEKLFF. CDR3 nucleotides: TGCGCCAGCAGCCAGGGTAGACAGAGCCTTGCAACTAATGAAAAACTGTTTTTT.